A single sample is the source of the 19 T cell receptor beta chains below, sequenced in a study of blood T cell repertoires in COVID-19. Assay: immunoSEQ multiplex PCR; the TCRdb copy retains only in-frame clones and omits some. The repertoire consists of about 110,000 clones, with 70% to 80% occurring once and the leading ten covering approximately 0.9%. Sequenced sample: peripheral blood. The receptors here all came from a human donor with acute or convalescent COVID-19. The donor label of this sample is uncertain.

This rearrangement joins TRBV19 to TRBJ2-7; the match to TRBD1 covers 9 bases. The CDR3 is 13 amino acids. Per germline, CDR1 LNHDA and CDR2 SQIVND (reference sequence). The V and J ends lost 4 bases and 4 bases, in that order; junction bases with no gene match: 2. The CDR3 region has the DNA TGTGCCAGTAGTACGGACAGGGGTTACGAGCAGTACTTC. This sequence encodes CASSTDRGYEQYF. Filled out from reference TRBV19 and TRBJ2-7, the complete variable domain reads DGGITQSPKYLFRKEGQNVTLSCEQNLNHDAMYWYRQDPGQGLRLIYYSQIVNDFQKGDIAEGYSVSREKKESFPLTVTSAQKNPTAFYLCASSTDRGYEQYFGPGTRLTVT.

This chain links TRBV5-4 with TRBJ1-1, with 7 bases lining up with TRBD1. The germline gives CDR1 SGHNT, CDR2 YYREEE (reference sequence). V dropped 1 base and J dropped 10; count of bases not matched to a gene: 7. This CDR3 comprises 13 residues. The CDR3 region is CASSLLQGRLAFF. The CDR3 coding sequence is TGTGCCAGCAGCTTGCTACAGGGGAGGTTAGCTTTCTTT.

A few counts support this clone. The rearrangement joins TRBV2 to TRBJ1-5; D might be TRBD1 (6 bases). In germline, CDR1 is SNHLY, CDR2 FYNNEI. V lost 6 bases, J lost 1 base, and 13 bases lay in between. The CDR3 loop spans 15 amino acids. The CDR3 DNA reads as TGTGCCAGCAGAGAGGACAGATCCAGCAATCAGCCCCAGCATTTT. Translation: CASREDRSSNQPQHF. Complete variable domain (other parts from reference TRBV2 and TRBJ1-5): EPEVTQTPSHQVTQMGQEVILRCVPISNHLYFYWYRQILGQKVEFLVSFYNNEISEKSEIFDDQFSVERPDGSNFTLKIRSTKLEDSAMYFCASREDRSSNQPQHFGDGTRLSIL.

The chain couples TRBV5-1 to TRBJ2-1; 7 nucleotides align to TRBD2. The V gene end was trimmed by 5 bases and the J gene end by 0 bases; junction bases not matched to a gene: 8. CDR1 and CDR2 from the germline V gene are SGHRS and YFSETQ. The CDR3 is 16 amino acids. CDR3 protein: CASSDPGGSSYNEQFF. The CDR3 DNA is TGCGCCAGCAGTGACCCCGGGGGGAGCTCCTACAATGAGCAGTTCTTC. Complete variable domain (other parts from reference TRBV5-1 and TRBJ2-1): KAGVTQTPRYLIKTRGQQVTLSCSPISGHRSVSWYQQTPGQGLQFLFEYFSETQRNKGNFPGRFSGRQFSNSRSEMNVSTLELGDSALYLCASSDPGGSSYNEQFFGPGTRLTVL.

This rearrangement joins TRBV5-1 to TRBJ1-6; no clear D. This CDR3 contains 16 residues. With 2 bases removed from V and 3 bases from J, the gap between germline ends came to 12 bases. Germline loops: CDR1 SGHRS, CDR2 YFSETQ. This chain's CDR3 is CASSLNGPNYNSPLHF. Here the CDR3 DNA reads TGCGCCAGCAGCTTAAACGGTCCGAACTATAATTCACCCCTCCACTTT.

The chain is built from TRBV5-6 and TRBJ1-2, with TRBD1 as a possible D gene (6 bases). Germline V lookup: CDR1 SGHDT, CDR2 YYEEEE. Trimming cost V 4 bases and J 7 bases, with 14 bases left between them. This CDR3 has 13 residues. The CDR3 loop is CASSTLQGSGYTF. The CDR3 DNA sequence: TGTGCCAGCAGCACCCTACAGGGCTCTGGCTACACCTTC.

This clone was counted once. This chain connects TRBV6-5 to TRBJ1-6; D is ambiguous. CDR3 size: 14 residues. In germline, CDR1 is MNHEY, CDR2 SVGAGI. Trimming stripped 4 bases from V and 9 bases from J, with 13 bases between. Written as DNA, the CDR3 is TGTGCCAGCAGTTTGTTCCCCTCGGGTTCACCCCTCCACTTT. Translation gives CASSLFPSGSPLHF.

The CDR3 loop reads CAWSLIGGGTQYF. CDR3 sequence (DNA): TGTGCCTGGAGCCTTATCGGGGGGGGGACCCAGTACTTC. The genes are TRBV30 and TRBJ2-5; 8 bases align to TRBD2. CDR1 GTSNPN and CDR2 SVGIG come from the germline V gene (reference sequence). CDR3 size: 13 residues. The ends lost 3 bases at V and 7 bases at J; junction bases unmatched: 7.

The chain couples TRBV4-1 to TRBJ1-1; no clear D gene. Trimming stripped 0 bases from V and 1 base from J, with 12 bases between. Germline values: CDR1 MGHRA, CDR2 YSYEKL. The CDR3 consists of 16 residues. The CDR3 spells CASSQEGRGQNTEAFF. Written as DNA, the CDR3 is TGCGCCAGCAGCCAAGAGGGTCGAGGCCAGAACACTGAAGCTTTCTTT.

The sample holds a few counts of this clone. The chain combines TRBV28 with TRBJ2-1; 9 bases are a match to TRBD1. Germline V gene lookup returns CDR1 MDHEN and CDR2 SYDVKM. The CDR3 length is 17 residues. J lost 4 bases, V lost 6 bases, and 13 bases had no gene match. CDR3: CASSYPSRDRAYNEQFF. The CDR3 DNA sequence: TGTGCCAGCAGCTATCCGTCCCGGGACAGGGCTTACAATGAGCAGTTCTTC.

About this clone itself: Other DNA sequences in the sample encode the same CDR3. The V call is TRBV18, the J call TRBJ1-1; no definite D call. Germline CDR1 reads KGHSH; CDR2 reads LQKENI. Trimming stripped 3 bases from V and 1 base from J, with 6 bases between. The CDR3 runs to 13 residues. CDR3 sequence reads: CASSPPGNTEAFF. The DNA of the CDR3 is TGTGCCAGCTCACCGCCCGGGAACACTGAAGCTTTCTTT.

This sequence joins TRBV20-1 and TRBJ1-1; no reliable D call. The V end was cut by 5 bases, the J end by 5 bases, with 6 bases between. There are 10 residues in the CDR3. Germline CDR1 is DFQATT and CDR2 is SNEGSKA (reference sequence). The CDR3 protein is CSAARTEAFF. The DNA of the CDR3 is TGCAGTGCTGCGAGGACTGAAGCTTTCTTT.

The rearrangement uses TRBV2 and TRBJ2-5; unclear D gene. Trimming stripped 5 bases from V and 5 bases from J, with 12 bases between. CDR1 is SNHLY and CDR2 is FYNNEI in the germline V gene. The CDR3 totals 13 residues. The CDR3 DNA reads TGTGCCAGCAGTTCCGACTTAGAGGAGACCCAGTACTTC. It translates to CASSSDLEETQYF.

The rearrangement uses TRBV5-1 and TRBJ1-6; a weak D match, TRBD1 (5 bases). Germline assignment: CDR1 SGHRS and CDR2 YFSETQ. V was pared by 2 bases and J by 8 bases, with 14 bases between. The CDR3 length is 15 residues. CDR3 coding DNA: TGCGCCAGCAGCTTAACCACAGCGGGGGATTCACCCCTCCACTTT. Its translation: CASSLTTAGDSPLHF.

CDR3 region: CASSLAGSTDTQYF. CDR3 coding DNA: TGTGCCAGCAGCTTGGCAGGGTCCACAGATACGCAGTATTTT. The chain has TRBV5-6 and TRBJ2-3, with D maybe TRBD1 (5 bases). Germline V lookup: CDR1 SGHDT, CDR2 YYEEEE. The CDR3 has 14 amino acids. The V end was cut by 0 bases, the J end by 2 bases, with 7 bases between.

The CDR3 nucleotides read TGTGCCAGCCAGGACAGGAATAATGAAAAACTGTTTTTT. Translation: CASQDRNNEKLFF. The chain carries TRBV4-2 and TRBJ1-4; TRBD1 agrees at 7 bases. CDR3 length: 13 residues. V was clipped by 8 bases and J by 4 bases; unmatched bases: 4. Germline assignment: CDR1 LGHNA and CDR2 YNFKEQ.

This clone was picked up one time. The V gene is TRBV11-2, the J gene TRBJ1-6; 8 positions match TRBD1. Germline loops: CDR1 SGHAT, CDR2 FQNNGV. Trimming took 0 bases from V and 9 from J; bases not matched to a gene: 1. There are 14 residues in the CDR3. This CDR3 reads CASSLETGVSPLHF. The CDR3 DNA reads as TGTGCCAGCAGCTTAGAGACAGGGGTTTCACCCCTCCACTTT.

The rearrangement uses TRBV2 and TRBJ1-4, with 11 bases matching TRBD1. From germline, CDR1 is SNHLY and CDR2 FYNNEI. The trim removed 5 bases at V and 7 bases at J, leaving 6 bases unmatched. The CDR3 is 15 residues long. The DNA of the CDR3 is TGTGCCAGCAGTTCCGGGACAGGGGGTTCTGAAAAACTGTTTTTT. It codes for CASSSGTGGSEKLFF.

V gene TRBV4-2 combines with J gene TRBJ1-4; D call uncertain. CDR1 LGHNA and CDR2 YNFKEQ come from the germline V gene. This CDR3 is built from 17 residues. V lost 0 bases and J lost 5, with 16 bases in between. In DNA, the CDR3 is TGTGCCAGCAGCCAAGATTTTAGGCGGGGTGTCAATGAAAAACTGTTTTTT. This codes for CASSQDFRRGVNEKLFF.